Listed here is a single T cell receptor beta chain. Its matching antigen is unknown. The sample is drawn from a study of T-cell reconstitution after alpha-beta-depleted transplantation in children. Germline values: CDR1 SNHLY, CDR2 FYNNEI. This CDR3 spans 16 amino acids. The junction had 7 bases not matched to a gene; V was cut back by 0 bases and J by 2 bases. General study findings and limits: After transplant, at about two months, alpha-beta T cells were reportedly derived from several hundred expanded graft clones. Hyperexpanded clones declined; after one year, newly produced T cells mostly supplied diversity. The study traced high day-60 TCRbeta diversity in some patients to surviving recipient T cells and thymic progenitors.

Using unique molecular identifiers, the investigators prepared the TCRbeta library. Each CDR3 protein is one row after TCRdb ran MiXCR on the PCR reads. The sample shows nearly 350,000 distinct CDR3 sequences, 15% to 20% of them seen only once. The sequencing here drew on PBMCs, mostly from graft donor cells, taken 360 days after TCRalphabeta/CD19-depleted stem cell transplant. V gene TRBV2 combines with J gene TRBJ2-7; 7 bases agree with TRBD2. This TCR derives from a male patient aged 2 to 10 who had a stem cell transplant for acute lymphoblastic leukemia, so the T cells may come from the graft donor. CDR3 nucleotide sequence: TGTGCCAGCAGTGAAGCGTTGCGGGGGATAGCCTACGAGCAGTACTTC. It translates to CASSEALRGIAYEQYF.